Below, 25 T cell receptor beta chains from the same sample are listed, as sequenced in a study of blood T cell repertoires in COVID-19. Clones were sequenced by immunoSEQ multiplex PCR, and TCRdb holds only the in-frame ones, with some missing. The sample carries 210,000 or so clones, 86% recorded once. The source material was PBMCs or T cells enriched from blood (not recorded which). These receptors originate from a woman between 50 and 59 years old in a cohort exposed to, infected with or recovered from COVID-19 (not recorded which).

The chain joins TRBV3-1 (or the pseudogene TRBV3-2) to TRBJ2-5; no definite D call. The CDR3 extends over 14 amino acids. Between the trimmed V and J ends, which lost 1 base and 0 bases, there was a span of 6 bases. Germline-derived CDR1 and CDR2 are LGHDT and YNNKEL (reference sequence). DNA for the CDR3: TGTGCCAGCAGCCAAGGGGCACACCAAGAGACCCAGTACTTC. Translated: CASSQGAHQETQYF.

This chain joins TRBV5-8 and TRBJ2-7; D remains unclear. There are 11 residues in the CDR3. Germline V CDR1 and CDR2: SGHTS, YDEGEE. The V and J ends lost 3 bases and 11 bases respectively, with 12 bases between them. CDR3 in DNA: TGTGCCAGCAGCTCCTATCCGCGTGAGTACTTC. It is translated as CASSSYPREYF.

The chain carries TRBV4-2 and TRBJ2-1; 13 bases align to TRBD2. Trimming cost V 4 bases and J 11 bases; bases outside gene matches: 5. CDR1 and CDR2 (germline): LGHNA, YNFKEQ. This CDR3 has 14 residues. DNA for the CDR3: TGTGCCAGCAGCCCGGGACTAGCGGGGATTCAGCAGTTCTTC. Amino acids: CASSPGLAGIQQFF.

This clone was seen once. The V call is TRBV9, the J call TRBJ1-2, with 7 positions matching TRBD1. J was trimmed by 4 bases and V by 3 bases; bases with no gene match: 6. The CDR3 has 14 residues. Looked up from germline, CDR1 is SGDLS and CDR2 is YYNGEE. The CDR3 sequence is CASSASRQGYGYTF. CDR3 nucleotides: TGTGCCAGCAGCGCTTCACGACAGGGCTATGGCTACACCTTC.

The V call is TRBV5-6, the J call TRBJ1-1, with a tentative D call TRBD1 (5 bases). The CDR3 spans 13 residues. V lost 2 bases and J 6 bases, leaving 11 bases between the germline ends. Germline CDR1 reads SGHDT; CDR2 reads YYEEEE. CDR3 sequence: CASSLGVYPEAFF. The CDR3 DNA follows: TGTGCCAGCAGCTTAGGGGTTTATCCTGAAGCTTTCTTT.

The rearrangement links TRBV28 to TRBJ2-4; tentatively, D is TRBD2 (5 bases). The V gene's germline CDR1 is MDHEN and CDR2 SYDVKM. Trimming pared 3 bases from V and 6 bases from J, leaving 12 bases between. CDR3 length: 14 residues. CDR3 sequence reads: CASSFPGSRNIQYF. In DNA form, the CDR3 reads TGTGCCAGCAGTTTCCCGGGGAGTCGAAACATTCAGTACTTC.

This rearrangement joins TRBV12-3 or TRBV12-4 to TRBJ1-1; D uncertain. The ends were cut back, 5 bases at V and 4 bases at J, with 8 bases in the middle. CDR3 length: 12 amino acids. CDR3 region: CASSIRFTEAFF. As DNA, the CDR3 is TGTGCCAGCAGTATTCGGTTCACTGAAGCTTTCTTT.

There are a few counts of this clone. The rearrangement joins TRBV7-2 to TRBJ2-1; D may be TRBD2 (6 bases). The germline V and J ends were trimmed by 8 bases and 5 bases, with 13 bases remaining between them. Per germline, CDR1 SGHTA and CDR2 FQGNSA. The CDR3 length is 13 residues. The CDR3 here is CASPLGGNNEQFF. The CDR3 coding sequence is TGTGCCAGCCCCCTCGGAGGGAACAATGAGCAGTTCTTC.

This clone was observed a single time. J is TRBJ2-7 and V is TRBV7-6, with 11 bases identical to TRBD1. V trimming: 1 base; J trimming: 2 bases; junction bases outside the gene matches: 4. This CDR3 comprises 16 residues. Germline values: CDR1 SGHVS, CDR2 FNYEAQ. The CDR3 spells CASSLGTGGLAYEQYF. In nucleotides, the CDR3 is TGTGCCAGCAGCTTAGGGACAGGGGGCCTTGCCTACGAGCAGTACTTC.

In DNA form, the CDR3 reads TGTGCCAGCAGCTTAGCGGCAGTAAACTCTGGAAACACCATATATTTT. Translated: CASSLAAVNSGNTIYF. The rearrangement links TRBV7-2 to TRBJ1-3; no definite D call. CDR1 and CDR2 from the germline V gene are SGHTA and FQGNSA. The CDR3 spans 16 residues. Trimming removed 0 bases at V and 0 bases at J, with 9 bases between.

This chain joins TRBV15 and TRBJ2-5, with 11 bases aligning to TRBD2. With V trimmed by 0 bases and J by 5 bases, 11 bases remained unmatched. This CDR3 has 18 amino acids. Germline CDR1 LNHNV, CDR2 YYDKDF (reference sequence). The CDR3 here is CATSREASGGPEFETQYF. CDR3 sequence (DNA): TGTGCCACCAGCAGAGAGGCTAGCGGGGGGCCGGAGTTTGAGACCCAGTACTTC.

This clone was counted only a few times. The rearrangement uses TRBV30 and TRBJ2-2, with D tentatively TRBD2 (6 bases). The germline V and J ends were trimmed by 5 bases and 7 bases, with 17 bases remaining between them. Germline CDR1 and CDR2: GTSNPN and SVGIG (reference sequence). This CDR3 region has 14 residues. CDR3 protein: CAWGDGGFSGELFF. CDR3 bases: TGTGCCTGGGGGGACGGGGGATTCAGCGGGGAGCTGTTTTTT.

This clone occurred a few times. The chain recombines TRBV4-2 with TRBJ1-1; D is possibly TRBD1 (6 bases). V was clipped by 0 bases and J by 6 bases, with 17 bases between them. Germline CDR1 and CDR2: LGHNA and YNFKEQ. The CDR3 is 16 residues long. The CDR3 sequence is CASSQDWGQGKSEAFF. The CDR3 DNA sequence: TGTGCCAGCAGCCAAGATTGGGGGCAGGGGAAATCTGAAGCTTTCTTT.

The rearrangement links TRBV7-2 to TRBJ1-2, with a weak D call TRBD1 (5 bases). In germline, CDR1 is SGHTA, CDR2 FQGNSA. V was pared by 1 base and J by 4 bases, with 19 bases between. The CDR3 loop spans 17 amino acids. CDR3 in DNA: TGTGCCAGCAGCTTAGGGATCATTGGGGGGATAGGCTATGGCTACACCTTC. It translates to CASSLGIIGGIGYGYTF.

The chain joins TRBV11-2 to TRBJ1-3; D remains ambiguous. The CDR3 sequence is 15 residues long. Trimming took off 5 bases at V and 0 bases at J, with 11 bases between the two ends. CDR1 is SGHAT and CDR2 is FQNNGV in the germline V gene. In DNA form, the CDR3 reads TGTGCCAGCAGCCCCTCGGGGTTCTCTGGAAACACCATATATTTT. It specifies CASSPSGFSGNTIYF. Based on the CDR3 plus reference TRBV11-2 and TRBJ1-3, the full variable domain is EAGVAQSPRYKIIEKRQSVAFWCNPISGHATLYWYQQILGQGPKLLIQFQNNGVVDDSQLPKDRFSAERLKGVDSTLKIQPAKLEDSAVYLCASSPSGFSGNTIYFGEGSWLTVV.

The chain recombines TRBV19 with TRBJ2-2, with D maybe TRBD1 (5 bases). Trimming shortened V by 5 bases and J by 5 bases, and 12 bases separated the two germline ends. CDR3 length equals 14 residues. Germline CDR1 is LNHDA and CDR2 is SQIVND (reference sequence). The chain's CDR3 is CASSPREFTGELFF. The CDR3 DNA follows: TGTGCCAGTAGTCCCAGGGAATTTACCGGGGAGCTGTTTTTT.

The genes are TRBV15 and TRBJ1-2; D call uncertain. The CDR3 runs 15 residues. From germline, CDR1 is LNHNV and CDR2 YYDKDF (reference sequence). V lost 0 bases to trimming and J lost 5 bases, with 13 bases between them. The CDR3 sequence is CATSRDSSGDYGYTF. CDR3 DNA sequence: TGTGCCACCAGCAGAGATAGCAGTGGAGATTATGGCTACACCTTC.

The chain links TRBV28 to TRBJ1-5; 8 bases map to TRBD1. Germline CDR1 and CDR2: MDHEN and SYDVKM. Germline trimming cut 4 bases from V and 2 bases from J; bases unmatched to any gene: 19. The CDR3 is made up of 20 amino acids. CDR3 DNA: TGTGCCAGCAGTTCCCGCCACGACAGGGGTGGAATGGGGGGCAATCAGCCCCAGCATTTT. Translating it yields CASSSRHDRGGMGGNQPQHF. The whole variable domain, filled in from reference TRBV28 and TRBJ1-5, reads DVKVTQSSRYLVKRTGEKVFLECVQDMDHENMFWYRQDPGLGLRLIYFSYDVKMKEKGDIPEGYSVSREKKERFSLILESASTNQTSMYLCASSSRHDRGGMGGNQPQHFGDGTRLSIL.

The V call is TRBV28, the J call TRBJ1-2, with D tentatively TRBD1 (6 bases). The CDR3 covers 15 residues. The germline CDR1 and CDR2 sequences are MDHEN and SYDVKM. Trimming cost V 6 bases and J 5 bases, with 19 bases left between them. The CDR3 region has the DNA TGTGCCAGCAGCCCAGCTTTTGGGGGCGCTTATGGCTACACCTTC. Protein: CASSPAFGGAYGYTF.

The rearrangement links TRBV6-5 to TRBJ1-2; 7 bases agree with TRBD1. The V gene's germline CDR1 is MNHEY and CDR2 SVGAGI. J was trimmed by 2 bases and V by 7 bases; bases with no gene match: 10. The length of the CDR3 is 15 residues. The CDR3 loop is CASTPGGTENYGYTF. In nucleotides, the CDR3 is TGTGCCAGCACCCCAGGCGGGACAGAGAACTATGGCTACACCTTC.

The chain carries TRBV11-2 and TRBJ1-1; no firm D call. Trimming took off 7 bases at V and 1 base at J, with 13 bases between the two ends. The CDR3 consists of 14 residues. Looked up from germline, CDR1 is SGHAT and CDR2 is FQNNGV. The chain's CDR3 is CASTPGPGNTEAFF. The CDR3 region has the DNA TGTGCCAGCACCCCGGGTCCGGGGAACACTGAAGCTTTCTTT.

V gene TRBV28 combines with J gene TRBJ1-5; 7 bases map to TRBD1. With 6 bases clipped from V and 4 bases from J, the junction kept 12 bases outside the gene matches. This CDR3 region has 16 residues. CDR1 MDHEN and CDR2 SYDVKM come from the germline V gene. The CDR3 DNA sequence: TGTGCCAGCAGCCGAAGGAGACAGGGAGAGAATCAGCCCCAGCATTTT. Its protein is CASSRRRQGENQPQHF.

This clone was seen once. This chain joins TRBV28 and TRBJ1-2, with 9 bases that match TRBD1. CDR1 is MDHEN and CDR2 is SYDVKM in the germline V gene. J lost 7 bases, V lost 6 bases, and 12 bases had no gene match. CDR3 size: 15 residues. In nucleotides, the CDR3 is TGTGCCAGCAGCCGATCCACGGGACAGGGAAGTGGCTACACCTTC. Translating gives CASSRSTGQGSGYTF.

The chain recombines TRBV7-9 with TRBJ2-1; TRBD2 matches 7 bases. This CDR3 is 16 amino acids long. Germline trimming cut 5 bases from V and 2 bases from J; bases unmatched to any gene: 9. Germline V gene lookup returns CDR1 SEHNR and CDR2 FQNEAQ (reference sequence). CDR3 sequence reads: CASSPVAGGAYNEQFF. In DNA, the CDR3 is TGTGCCAGCAGCCCCGTAGCGGGCGGGGCCTACAATGAGCAGTTCTTC.

This chain uses TRBV28 with TRBJ1-2; 8 bases match TRBD1. The J segment lost 8 bases and the V segment lost 5 bases, leaving 10 bases of the junction unmatched. The CDR3 contains 14 residues. Germline lookup yields CDR1 MDHEN and CDR2 SYDVKM. The DNA for the CDR3 is TGTGCCAGCAGTCCCCCCCCCTCAGGGGGCGGCTACACCTTC. This translates into CASSPPPSGGGYTF.